A single T cell receptor beta chain is shown here with its context. No antigen is known for it. The data are from a study of memory B cells and T cells in multiple sclerosis. The study's findings and limits: Compartments had unequal clone-set sizes, affecting shared clonotype counts.

After stimulus-free culture, autoproliferating CFSE-dim and non-proliferating CFSE-high T cells were sequenced separately. Cultures began with roughly 5x10^7 CFSE-labeled PBMCs, unstimulated for about 7 days, with replicate wells pooled. PBMCs were labeled with around 0.5 uM CFSE and cultured without exogenous stimuli. Germline loops: CDR1 MNHEY, CDR2 SVGAGI. Trimming shortened V by 0 bases and J by 11 bases, and 11 bases separated the two germline ends. There are 12 residues in the CDR3. Here immunoSEQ multiplex PCR was the method, and the copy in TCRdb shows in-frame clones only, minus some. Of about 32,000 clones listed, around 86% are singletons.

The sample consisted of PBMCs from blood kept in culture. This sequence originates from a human donor with multiple sclerosis. V is TRBV6-5 and J is TRBJ2-7; TRBD1 is a possible D gene (5 bases). CDR3 amino acids: CASSYSQGMEYF. As DNA, the CDR3 is TGTGCCAGCAGTTACTCTCAGGGTATGGAGTACTTC.